This T cell receptor (beta chain) was recovered during a study of blood T cell repertoires in COVID-19. About the study: There were acute and convalescent COVID-19 samples, and they came from the United States, Italy and Spain. The cDNA or gDNA used as material had been derived from T cells, B-cell-depleted T cells, or PBMCs.

Germline CDR1 MNHEY, CDR2 SVGAGI. The CDR3 contains 15 residues. V lost 6 bases to trimming and J lost 4 bases; unmatched junction nucleotides: 5. Original data processing: Scientists estimated how many nucleated cells there were by amplifying reference gene primers. Produced via immunoSEQ multiplex PCR; TCRdb's table is partial and in-frame only. V, J and clone size derive from that table, while D and trimming were established from the DNA sequence. Of about 310,000 clones listed, around nine tenths are singletons. The TCR originated in a man aged 70 or older with acute or convalescent COVID-19. Material: peripheral blood. The genes are TRBV6-5 and TRBJ2-1; TRBD2 aligns across 11 bases. CDR3 region: CASSVAGGPYNEQFF. The CDR3 nucleotides are TGTGCCAGCAGCGTAGCGGGGGGGCCGTACAATGAGCAGTTCTTC.